This TCR beta chain was sequenced in a study of a mutant IDH1 vaccine in newly diagnosed glioma. Clones were sequenced by immunoSEQ multiplex PCR, and TCRdb holds only the in-frame ones, with some missing. This sample carries about 50,000 clones, 60% to 85% of them seen once, and the ten largest clones take more than 9%. Regarding this clone: The antigen is undetermined.

Time point given: week 35, safety follow-up. Vaccinated patients received 300 ug of mutant IDH1 20-mer peptide per dose, with topical imiquimod. This CDR3 is 16 amino acids long. Germline values: CDR1 SGHDN, CDR2 FVKESK. The V end was cut by 0 bases, the J end by 7 bases, with 16 bases between. This sequence was found in a middle-aged man with glioma. The J gene is TRBJ1-3, the V gene TRBV14; D is possibly TRBD1 (6 bases). The source material was PBMCs, sampled from a glioma patient whose treatment included an IDH1 peptide vaccine. CDR3 amino acids: CASSQDFGGAPNTIYF. For the CDR3, the DNA is TGTGCCAGCAGCCAAGATTTCGGGGGCGCCCCCAACACCATATATTTT.